The 24 T cell receptor beta chains below were found in one sample sequenced in a study of shared clonotypes between healthy human individuals. The table came from immunoSEQ multiplex PCR; TCRdb's copy has only in-frame clones and leaves some out. The sample gives over a million clones, around 97% of which show up once; roughly 1.2% is in the top ten. Source material: naive CD4+ T cells sorted from blood. Subset described: CD45RA+ positively selected. The receptors were sampled from a man aged 25-45 years in good health.

In DNA form, the CDR3 reads TGTGCCAGTAGCATGACCGGTGCGGAGCAGTACTTC. Translation gives CASSMTGAEQYF. This sequence joins TRBV19 and TRBJ2-7; no clear D gene. From germline, CDR1 is LNHDA and CDR2 SQIVND (reference sequence). The CDR3 runs 12 residues. V gave up 6 bases and J gave up 7 bases, with 13 bases separating them.

To note about this clone: Other DNA sequences in this specimen translate into the identical CDR3. The CDR3 loop reads CASSRGGYTF. DNA of the CDR3: TGTGCCAGCAGCCGGGGTGGCTACACCTTC. V usage is TRBV28 and J usage is TRBJ1-2, with unresolved D. V dropped 6 bases and J dropped 7 bases, with 6 bases sitting between them. Germline V gives CDR1 MDHEN, CDR2 SYDVKM. This CDR3 comprises 10 residues.

The rearrangement joins TRBV5-1 to TRBJ1-1, with D possibly being TRBD1 (5 bases). Trimming stripped 4 bases from V and 3 bases from J, with 10 bases between. CDR1 is SGHRS, CDR2 YFSETQ, per germline. This CDR3 is built from 13 residues. CDR3 sequence: CASSQGRDTEAFF. CDR3 nucleotide sequence: TGCGCCAGCAGCCAGGGTAGGGACACTGAAGCTTTCTTT.

There are a few counts of this clone. This chain uses TRBV5-1 with TRBJ2-7; 9 nucleotides line up with TRBD1. CDR3 length equals 15 residues. Germline V CDR1 and CDR2: SGHRS, YFSETQ. V lost 3 bases and J lost 3; bases outside the gene matches: 7. CDR3 in DNA: TGCGCCAGCAGCTCCAACCCGACAGGGGGCTACGAGCAGTACTTC. Amino acid sequence: CASSSNPTGGYEQYF.

The chain carries TRBV12-5 and TRBJ2-7; perhaps TRBD1 as D (6 bases). The CDR3 length is 17 residues. Germline-derived CDR1 and CDR2 are LGHNT and FRNRAP. Trimming removed 0 bases from V and 4 bases from J, with 19 bases in between. The CDR3 reads CASGLVQGSGKHYEQYF. The CDR3 region has the DNA TGTGCTAGTGGTTTGGTACAGGGTTCGGGGAAACATTACGAGCAGTACTTC.

This chain joins TRBV9 and TRBJ2-1; a possible D gene is TRBD2 (6 bases). CDR1 and CDR2 from the germline V gene are SGDLS and YYNGEE. Trimming removed 0 bases at V and 7 bases at J, with 17 bases between. The CDR3 runs to 16 residues. CDR3 loop: CASSVEAFGGRNEQFF. CDR3 bases: TGTGCCAGCAGCGTAGAGGCCTTCGGTGGGAGGAATGAGCAGTTCTTC.

V usage is TRBV2 and J usage is TRBJ2-1; 10 nucleotides agree with TRBD2. The CDR3 runs 18 residues. Germline assignment: CDR1 SNHLY and CDR2 FYNNEI. The ends lost 0 bases at V and 9 bases at J; junction bases unmatched: 14. The CDR3 nucleotides are TGTGCCAGCAGTGAAGCGCTTCAGGGGCTAGCGGGAGAAGGTGAGCAGTTCTTC. It is translated as CASSEALQGLAGEGEQFF.

The chain has TRBV5-1 and TRBJ2-1; unclear D gene. This CDR3 comprises 15 residues. Deletions cut 0 bases from V and 5 bases from J, with 12 bases between. CDR1 is SGHRS and CDR2 is YFSETQ in the germline V gene. The CDR3 region is CASSLVLGNDNEQFF. CDR3 nucleotide sequence: TGCGCCAGCAGCTTGGTTCTAGGAAATGACAATGAGCAGTTCTTC.

The chain couples TRBV9 to TRBJ2-3, with TRBD2 identical over 8 bases. V lost 0 bases and J lost 7; bases outside the gene matches: 7. The V gene's germline CDR1 is SGDLS and CDR2 YYNGEE. This CDR3 is 15 amino acids long. The CDR3 nucleotides read TGTGCCAGCAGCGTAGCGGGGGGGAGTCATAATACGCAGTATTTT. Residues: CASSVAGGSHNTQYF.

The rearrangement uses TRBV5-1 and TRBJ2-7; 8 positions match TRBD1. V lost 4 bases to trimming and J lost 3 bases; unmatched junction nucleotides: 15. This CDR3 has 17 amino acids. CDR1 and CDR2 (germline): SGHRS, YFSETQ. As DNA, the CDR3 is TGCGCCAGCAGCAAAGACATTTCAGGGGGCATTCTCTACGAGCAGTACTTC. Residues: CASSKDISGGILYEQYF.

CDR3 in amino acids: CASSLPGQGYNEQFF. The CDR3 bases are TGCGCCAGCAGCTTGCCGGGACAGGGATACAATGAGCAGTTCTTC. The V and J genes are TRBV5-1 and TRBJ2-1, with TRBD1 identical over 9 bases. This CDR3 has 15 amino acids. V lost 1 base, J lost 4 bases, and 3 bases stayed unmatched. Germline V gene lookup returns CDR1 SGHRS and CDR2 YFSETQ.

The CDR3 loop is CASKVRWDTQETQYF. The CDR3 DNA sequence: TGTGCCAGTAAGGTCCGCTGGGACACCCAAGAGACCCAGTACTTC. The chain combines TRBV19 with TRBJ2-5; TRBD1 is a possible D gene (6 bases). CDR3 size: 15 residues. V was trimmed by 7 bases and J by 1 base, leaving 16 bases between them. In germline, CDR1 is LNHDA, CDR2 SQIVND (reference sequence). Complete variable domain (other parts from reference TRBV19 and TRBJ2-5): DGGITQSPKYLFRKEGQNVTLSCEQNLNHDAMYWYRQDPGQGLRLIYYSQIVNDFQKGDIAEGYSVSREKKESFPLTVTSAQKNPTAFYLCASKVRWDTQETQYFGPGTRLLVL.

The chain joins TRBV27 to TRBJ2-1; the D gene is possibly TRBD2 (7 bases). The CDR3 runs to 14 residues. The V gene lost 6 bases and the J gene lost 7 bases, with 16 bases spanning the gap. CDR1 and CDR2 (germline): MNHEY, SMNVEV (reference sequence). The CDR3 DNA sequence: TGTGCCAGCAGAAAGCCCGCGGGGGCGAATGAGCAGTTCTTC. This sequence encodes CASRKPAGANEQFF.

V gene TRBV28 combines with J gene TRBJ1-5, with 7 bases lining up with TRBD1. V dropped 5 bases and J dropped 2; count of bases not matched to a gene: 6. This CDR3 comprises 15 residues. CDR1 is MDHEN, CDR2 SYDVKM, per germline. The CDR3 protein is CASSPDRVGNQPQHF. The CDR3 region has the DNA TGTGCCAGCAGTCCCGACAGGGTAGGCAATCAGCCCCAGCATTTT.

The rearrangement uses TRBV7-7 and TRBJ2-2, with D possibly being TRBD1 (6 bases). CDR1 and CDR2 from the germline V gene are SSHAT and FNYEAQ (reference sequence). This CDR3 has 15 residues. The ends were cut back, 5 bases at V and 7 bases at J, with 17 bases in the middle. For the CDR3, the DNA is TGTGCCAGCAGCCTAACGACAGGACTTATCGGGGAGCTGTTTTTT. It is translated as CASSLTTGLIGELFF.

V usage is TRBV5-4 and J usage is TRBJ2-7; D unclear. There are 15 residues in the CDR3. The V gene's germline CDR1 is SGHNT and CDR2 YYREEE (reference sequence). Trimming removed 2 bases at V and 4 bases at J, with 16 bases between. CDR3 nucleotides: TGTGCCAGCAGCTTAAATCCAGGCAGCACTTACGAGCAGTACTTC. This sequence encodes CASSLNPGSTYEQYF.

The chain employs TRBV28 and TRBJ1-4, with D possibly matching TRBD1 (5 bases). V was shortened by 10 bases and J by 0 bases, with 15 bases between the two germline ends. The CDR3 length is 15 residues. CDR1 is MDHEN and CDR2 is SYDVKM in the germline V gene. As DNA, the CDR3 is TGTGCCACCCGGACACGCGATACAACTAATGAAAAACTGTTTTTT. Translating gives CATRTRDTTNEKLFF.

Regarding this clone: The sample contains more than one DNA sequence encoding this CDR3. The rearrangement links TRBV30 to TRBJ2-7, with D uncertain. Trimming removed 0 bases from V and 3 bases from J, with 6 bases in between. CDR1 and CDR2 from the germline V gene are GTSNPN and SVGIG (reference sequence). The CDR3 runs to 12 residues. The CDR3 DNA reads as TGTGCCTGGAGTGTGGCCGGCTACGAGCAGTACTTC. Translating gives CAWSVAGYEQYF.

The rearrangement joins TRBV30 to TRBJ2-3, with 7 bases aligning to TRBD2. The germline V gene has CDR1 GTSNPN and CDR2 SVGIG (reference sequence). J was trimmed by 4 bases and V by 4 bases; bases with no gene match: 5. The CDR3 is 13 amino acids. For the CDR3, the DNA is TGTGCCTGGACCCAGGGAGGGGCAGATACGCAGTATTTT. Translating gives CAWTQGGADTQYF. The whole variable domain, remainder taken from reference TRBV30 and TRBJ2-3, is SQTIHQWPATLVQPVGSPLSLECTVEGTSNPNLYWYRQAAGRGLQLLFYSVGIGQISSEVPQNLSASRPQDRQFILSSKKLLLSDSGFYLCAWTQGGADTQYFGPGTRLTVL.

The chain uses TRBV19 and TRBJ2-3, with 8 bases identical to TRBD2. The germline gives CDR1 LNHDA, CDR2 SQIVND (reference sequence). The CDR3 has 15 residues. The CDR3 DNA reads as TGTGCTTCGAGCAGGAGCGGGGGTCACACAGATACGCAGTATTTT. Its translation is CASSRSGGHTDTQYF. Full variable domain (rest looked up from reference TRBV19 and TRBJ2-3): DGGITQSPKYLFRKEGQNVTLSCEQNLNHDAMYWYRQDPGQGLRLIYYSQIVNDFQKGDIAEGYSVSREKKESFPLTVTSAQKNPTAFYLCASSRSGGHTDTQYFGPGTRLTVL.

The chain combines TRBV15 with TRBJ2-7, with 11 nucleotides matching TRBD1. The J segment lost 7 bases and the V segment lost 1 base, leaving 3 bases of the junction unmatched. Germline V CDR1 and CDR2: LNHNV, YYDKDF (reference sequence). This CDR3 region has 14 residues. For the CDR3, the DNA is TGTGCCACCAGCAGAGGGACAGGGGGCTGGGAGCAGTACTTC. It translates to CATSRGTGGWEQYF. The whole variable domain, remainder taken from reference TRBV15 and TRBJ2-7, is DAMVIQNPRYQVTQFGKPVTLSCSQTLNHNVMYWYQQKSSQAPKLLFHYYDKDFNNEADTPDNFQSRRPNTSFCFLDIRSPGLGDTAMYLCATSRGTGGWEQYFGPGTRLTVT.

The chain carries TRBV10-3 and TRBJ1-1; the D is unclear. The CDR3 covers 14 residues. V lost 6 bases to trimming and J lost 1 base, with 12 bases between them. From germline, CDR1 is ENHRY and CDR2 SYGVKD. The CDR3 region is CAIRPGRENTEAFF. The CDR3 nucleotides are TGTGCCATCAGGCCGGGGAGAGAGAACACTGAAGCTTTCTTT.

The chain has TRBV7-6 and TRBJ2-3, with D tentatively TRBD1 or TRBD2 (6 bases each). Trimming shortened V by 9 bases and J by 1 base, and 17 bases separated the two germline ends. The CDR3 is made up of 15 amino acids. In germline, CDR1 is SGHVS, CDR2 FNYEAQ. In DNA form, the CDR3 reads TGTGCCAGTATCGAGGGGGGAGATGGCACAGATACGCAGTATTTT. Its translation: CASIEGGDGTDTQYF. Full variable domain (remainder filled in from reference TRBV7-6 and TRBJ2-3): GAGVSQSPRYKVTKRGQDVALRCDPISGHVSLYWYRQALGQGPEFLTYFNYEAQQDKSGLPNDRFSAERPEGSISTLTIQRTEQRDSAMYRCASIEGGDGTDTQYFGPGTRLTVL.

The chain is built from TRBV27 and TRBJ2-7; 12 bases agree with TRBD1. Germline CDR1 MNHEY, CDR2 SMNVEV (reference sequence). V lost 6 bases, J lost 5 bases, and 2 bases stayed unmatched. This CDR3 has 13 amino acids. CDR3 sequence (DNA): TGTGCCAGCAGGGGGACAGGGGGCAACGAGCAGTACTTC. Amino acid sequence: CASRGTGGNEQYF.